This is a list of T cell receptor beta chains from one sample in a study of blood T cell repertoires in COVID-19. Generated by immunoSEQ multiplex PCR, the TCRdb table keeps only in-frame clones and is missing some. The data hold 40,000 to 45,000 clones, with approximately 92% observed a single time. The sequenced sample consisted of peripheral blood. Receptors originate from a human donor in a cohort sampled during active COVID-19. The CDR3 runs from the conserved cysteine through the conserved F or W. The D gene is left open where the match is weak. The listing skips clone size in some rows; elsewhere it reads once, few, many or a size class.

j_gene: TRBJ2-1; d_gene: -; abundance: -; v_gene: TRBV5-5; CDR3nt: TGTGCCAGCAGCTTGTTTGGCAACTCCTACAATGAGCAGTTCTTC; CDR3aa: CASSLFGNSYNEQFF
j_gene: TRBJ2-7; d_gene: TRBD2; abundance: once; v_gene: TRBV20-1; CDR3nt: TGCAGTGCTAGTAGACTAGCGGACGAGCAGTACTTC; CDR3aa: CSASRLADEQYF
j_gene: TRBJ1-1; d_gene: -; abundance: -; v_gene: TRBV6-5; CDR3nt: TGTGCCAGCAGTTCCCGAGTTGAAGCTTTCTTT; CDR3aa: CASSSRVEAFF
j_gene: TRBJ1-1; d_gene: -; abundance: -; v_gene: TRBV5-4; CDR3nt: TGTGCCAGCAGCTTGAACTTACGGGAAGCTTTCTTT; CDR3aa: CASSLNLREAFF
j_gene: TRBJ1-1; d_gene: TRBD1; abundance: -; v_gene: TRBV7-7; CDR3nt: TGTGCCAGCAGCGAGGGGGCTGGAACTGAAGCTTTCTTT; CDR3aa: CASSEGAGTEAFF
j_gene: TRBJ2-7; d_gene: -; abundance: -; v_gene: TRBV3-1/TRBV3-2; CDR3nt: TGTGCCAGCAGCCAACAGGGGAGAGCCTCGTTC; CDR3aa: CASSQQGRASF
j_gene: TRBJ2-7; d_gene: -; abundance: once; v_gene: TRBV7-6; CDR3nt: TGTGCCAGCACCCTTAGTGCAGGGCCCTACGAGCAGTACTTC; CDR3aa: CASTLSAGPYEQYF
j_gene: TRBJ1-1; d_gene: -; abundance: -; v_gene: TRBV4-1; CDR3nt: TGCGCCAGCAGCCAAGACCGTCCTCGGAGGGGCACTGAAGCTTTCTTT; CDR3aa: CASSQDRPRRGTEAFF
j_gene: TRBJ2-6; d_gene: TRBD2; abundance: -; v_gene: TRBV5-1; CDR3nt: TGCGCCAGCAGCTTGGCCCGACTAGCGGAATTCTCTGGGGCCAACGTCCTGACTTTC; CDR3aa: CASSLARLAEFSGANVLTF
j_gene: TRBJ1-1; d_gene: TRBD1; abundance: -; v_gene: TRBV5-1; CDR3nt: TGCGCCAGCAGCTTGGATACAGGGGGGAACACTGAAGCTTTCTTT; CDR3aa: CASSLDTGGNTEAFF
j_gene: TRBJ2-7; d_gene: -; abundance: -; v_gene: TRBV9; CDR3nt: TGTGCCAGCCAGCGACAGCCAGGAGACTACGAGCAGTACTTC; CDR3aa: CASQRQPGDYEQYF
j_gene: TRBJ2-5; d_gene: TRBD2; abundance: -; v_gene: TRBV4-3; CDR3nt: TGCGCCAGCAGCCAAGATATAGCGGGTCGGGTGGGGGAGACCCAGTACTTC; CDR3aa: CASSQDIAGRVGETQYF
j_gene: TRBJ1-3; d_gene: -; abundance: -; v_gene: TRBV5-1; CDR3nt: TGCGCCAGCAGCTTGGGGGGCGACAGTGGAAACACCATATATTTT; CDR3aa: CASSLGGDSGNTIYF
j_gene: TRBJ2-5; d_gene: -; abundance: -; v_gene: TRBV10-3; CDR3nt: TGTGCCATCAGTTCAGGGGTCCAAGAGACCCAGTACTTC; CDR3aa: CAISSGVQETQYF
j_gene: TRBJ2-1; d_gene: TRBD2; abundance: -; v_gene: TRBV7-9; CDR3nt: TGTGCCAGCAGCCCGGGGACTAGCTTAAGGGGCCATGAGCAGTTCTTC; CDR3aa: CASSPGTSLRGHEQFF
j_gene: TRBJ1-1; d_gene: TRBD1; abundance: -; v_gene: TRBV7-9; CDR3nt: TGTGCCAGCAGCCGCGGGACAGGGGAGATGAACACTGAAGCTTTCTTT; CDR3aa: CASSRGTGEMNTEAFF
j_gene: TRBJ2-7; d_gene: TRBD1; abundance: -; v_gene: TRBV5-1; CDR3nt: TGCGCCAGCAGTACAGGGGGAACCTACGAGCAGTACTTC; CDR3aa: CASSTGGTYEQYF
j_gene: TRBJ2-3; d_gene: -; abundance: -; v_gene: TRBV29-1; CDR3nt: TGCAGCGTTGAATGGCTAGCCCAAGATACGCAGTATTTT; CDR3aa: CSVEWLAQDTQYF
j_gene: TRBJ2-7; d_gene: -; abundance: -; v_gene: TRBV7-8; CDR3nt: TGTGCCAGCAGCTTAGAGCTCGGAGGCTACGAGCAGTACTTC; CDR3aa: CASSLELGGYEQYF
j_gene: TRBJ1-5; d_gene: TRBD1; abundance: -; v_gene: TRBV6-2/TRBV6-3; CDR3nt: TGTGCCAGCAGCCTCCGGGACAGGCATAGCAATCAGCCCCAGCATTTT; CDR3aa: CASSLRDRHSNQPQHF
j_gene: TRBJ1-1; d_gene: -; abundance: -; v_gene: TRBV4-3; CDR3nt: TGCGCCTGCGAGCGCCTGACCACTGAAGCTTTCTTT; CDR3aa: CACERLTTEAFF
j_gene: TRBJ2-7; d_gene: TRBD1; abundance: -; v_gene: TRBV3-1/TRBV3-2; CDR3nt: TGTGCCAGCAGCCGGGACAGGGGACTCTCCTACGAGCAGTACTTC; CDR3aa: CASSRDRGLSYEQYF
j_gene: TRBJ1-5; d_gene: TRBD1; abundance: -; v_gene: TRBV19; CDR3nt: TGTGCCAGTAGTATACTCCGGGACAGTAATCAGCCCCAGCATTTT; CDR3aa: CASSILRDSNQPQHF
j_gene: TRBJ2-3; d_gene: TRBD2; abundance: -; v_gene: TRBV5-1; CDR3nt: TGCGCCAGCAGCTTGGATGGCGGGGGGCCCACAGATACGCAGTATTTT; CDR3aa: CASSLDGGGPTDTQYF
j_gene: TRBJ1-6; d_gene: TRBD1; abundance: -; v_gene: TRBV10-3; CDR3nt: TGTGCCATCAGGGGGACAGGGGCCTCACCCCTCCACTTT; CDR3aa: CAIRGTGASPLHF
j_gene: TRBJ2-6; d_gene: TRBD1; abundance: -; v_gene: TRBV11-2; CDR3nt: TGTGCCAGCAGCTTAGTGGGGACAGGGGCTGTCGGGGCCAACGTCCTGACTTTC; CDR3aa: CASSLVGTGAVGANVLTF